These T cell receptor beta chains were read from a single sample in a study of blood T cell repertoires in COVID-19. TCRdb's table, derived via immunoSEQ multiplex PCR, lists solely in-frame clones and lacks some. The sample consists of about 100,000 clones, 70% to 90% of them appearing once. Sequencing used peripheral blood. These receptors were collected from a man aged 45-65 years with active or convalescent COVID-19. CDR3s include the opening cysteine and the closing phenylalanine or tryptophan. The order of the fields is D gene, V gene, clone size, J gene, CDR3 DNA, CDR3 protein. A D gene is named only where the DNA matches it firmly. Where a row states a size, it is once, few, many or the class of an expanded clone; other rows omit it.

>TRBD1|TRBV29-1|NA|TRBJ2-4
TGCAGCGCTGTACAGGGGGGCAAAAACATTCAGTACTTC
CSAVQGGKNIQYF
>NA|TRBV9|NA|TRBJ1-2
TGTGCCAGCAGCGTAGCAGGGCGTAACTATGGCTACACCTTC
CASSVAGRNYGYTF
>NA|TRBV12-3/TRBV12-4|NA|TRBJ1-2
TGTGCCAGCAGAACCACAGCCCCCTATGGCTACACCTTC
CASRTTAPYGYTF
>TRBD2|TRBV30|NA|TRBJ2-1
TGTGCCTGGAGTTGGGAGGGACTAGCGGGAGCCCGATCCTTCTTC
CAWSWEGLAGARSFF
>NA|TRBV14|NA|TRBJ1-6
TGTGCCAGCAGCCATCTATCTAGGGAGGCTAATTCACCCCTCCACTTT
CASSHLSREANSPLHF
>TRBD1|TRBV12-3/TRBV12-4|NA|TRBJ2-1
TGTGCCAGCAGTCCAGGGGGTGGGAATGAGCAGTTCTTC
CASSPGGGNEQFF
>NA|TRBV19|NA|TRBJ1-3
TGTGCCAGTAGGCGCGAGGTCTCTGGAAACACCATATATTTT
CASRREVSGNTIYF
>NA|TRBV6-4|medium-sized|TRBJ2-6
TGTGCCAGCAGTAAGGAGGGGAACTCTGGGGCCAACGTCCTGACTTTC
CASSKEGNSGANVLTF
>NA|TRBV28|few|TRBJ2-2
TGTGCCAGCAGTTTACTCGGGGAGCTGTTTTTT
CASSLLGELFF
>TRBD2|TRBV24-1|NA|TRBJ2-3
TGTGCCACCAGTGATTTGCCTAGCGGCAATACGACAGATACGCAGTATTTT
CATSDLPSGNTTDTQYF
>TRBD1|TRBV25-1|NA|TRBJ2-1
TGTGCCAGCAGTGAATGGGGACAGGGCGATGAGCAGTTCTTC
CASSEWGQGDEQFF
>NA|TRBV4-1|NA|TRBJ2-1
TGCGCCAGCAGCCAGGGCCCAGCTAGCGCCTACAATGAGCAGTTCTTC
CASSQGPASAYNEQFF
>TRBD1|TRBV9|NA|TRBJ1-1
TGTGCCAGCAGCGACCGGGACAGGGGGATTCAAGGGGCTTTCTTT
CASSDRDRGIQGAFF
>TRBD1|TRBV6-5|once|TRBJ2-7
TGTGCCAGCAGTTCTCAGACAGGGGGGGCCTACGAGCAGTACTTC
CASSSQTGGAYEQYF
>NA|TRBV5-1|NA|TRBJ1-1
TGCGCCAGCAGCACCACAGGGAACACTGAAGCTTTCTTT
CASSTTGNTEAFF
>TRBD2|TRBV2|NA|TRBJ2-5
TGTGCCAGCAGTGGGCTAGCGGGAGAGGGAAAGACCCAGTACTTC
CASSGLAGEGKTQYF
>NA|TRBV2|NA|TRBJ2-1
TGTGCCAGCAGCCTCGGACAGTCTGGAAGGAATGAGCAGTTCTTC
CASSLGQSGRNEQFF
>NA|TRBV29-1|many|TRBJ1-1
TGCAGCGTTGCGAGGATGAACACTGAAGCTTTCTTT
CSVARMNTEAFF
>NA|TRBV6-5|NA|TRBJ2-3
TGTGCCAGCAGCCCCGGGTTCAGCACAGATACGCAGTATTTT
CASSPGFSTDTQYF
>TRBD1|TRBV5-8|NA|TRBJ1-1
TGTGCCAGCAGCAAGACCGGGACAGGGACCATTGAAGCTTTCTTT
CASSKTGTGTIEAFF
>NA|TRBV19|NA|TRBJ1-1
TGTGCCAGTAGTATGGCAGGGTATGGATTCTTGGACACTGAAGCTTTCTTT
CASSMAGYGFLDTEAFF
>TRBD2|TRBV6-5|NA|TRBJ2-7
TGTGCCAGCCGGACTAGCGGGAAAGACGAGCAGTACTTC
CASRTSGKDEQYF
>NA|TRBV28|NA|TRBJ1-4
TGTGCCAGCAGTCTCGGGGGGCATGGAGAAAAACTGTTTTTT
CASSLGGHGEKLFF
>NA|TRBV2|once|TRBJ1-2
TGTGCCAACACAGGGAACTATGGCTACACCTTC
CANTGNYGYTF
>TRBD1|TRBV18|NA|TRBJ2-3
TGTGCCAGCTCACCAAGGGCAGGGGGACGCACAGATACGCAGTATTTT
CASSPRAGGRTDTQYF
>TRBD2|TRBV24-1|few|TRBJ2-7
TGTGCCACCAGTGATGTGCGGGGGGGTCAATACGAGCAGTACTTC
CATSDVRGGQYEQYF
>NA|TRBV11-1|NA|TRBJ1-5
TGTGCCAGCAGCTTAGGAACGGGTCAGCCCCAGCATTTT
CASSLGTGQPQHF
>NA|TRBV12-3/TRBV12-4|NA|TRBJ2-7
TGTGCCAGCAGAAAAGCAGGGGTCCACGAGCAGTACTTC
CASRKAGVHEQYF
>NA|TRBV7-3|NA|TRBJ2-1
TGTGCCAGCAGCCCACACAGCGGACAGTACAATGAGCAGTTCTTC
CASSPHSGQYNEQFF
>TRBD2|TRBV30|NA|TRBJ2-7
TGTGCCTGGAGACTAGCGGGAGCCTACGAGCAGTACTTC
CAWRLAGAYEQYF
>NA|TRBV5-1|NA|TRBJ1-4
TGCGCCAGCAGCTTGGTGGCAGGCCTTAATGAAAAACTGTTTTTT
CASSLVAGLNEKLFF
>NA|TRBV30|NA|TRBJ2-3
TGTGCCTACACCTACAGGGTTCACACAGATACGCAGTATTTT
CAYTYRVHTDTQYF
>NA|TRBV12-2|NA|TRBJ2-7
TGTGCAAGTCGCTTGAGGGAGGCGAGTCCCTACGAGCAGTACTTC
CASRLREASPYEQYF
>TRBD2|TRBV19|NA|TRBJ2-7
TGTGCCAGTACCCTCATCAAGGGACTAGCGGGGGCCTACGAGCAGTACTTC
CASTLIKGLAGAYEQYF
>TRBD2|TRBV9|NA|TRBJ2-5
TGTGCCAGCAGCATACAAGCGGGAGACGAGACCCAGTACTTC
CASSIQAGDETQYF
>TRBD2|TRBV5-1|NA|TRBJ2-1
TGCGCCAGCAGCCTCCTAGCGGGAGGAAGATACAATGAGCAGTTCTTC
CASSLLAGGRYNEQFF
>NA|TRBV4-1|NA|TRBJ1-4
TGCGCCAGCAGTGGCATCGTGAATGAAAAACTGTTTTTT
CASSGIVNEKLFF
>NA|TRBV11-2|NA|TRBJ2-3
TGTGCCAGCAGCGTCGTACTAGCAGATACGCAGTATTTT
CASSVVLADTQYF
>NA|TRBV2|NA|TRBJ2-1
TGTGCCAGCAGTTACCATTCAGGAGAGCAGTTCTTC
CASSYHSGEQFF